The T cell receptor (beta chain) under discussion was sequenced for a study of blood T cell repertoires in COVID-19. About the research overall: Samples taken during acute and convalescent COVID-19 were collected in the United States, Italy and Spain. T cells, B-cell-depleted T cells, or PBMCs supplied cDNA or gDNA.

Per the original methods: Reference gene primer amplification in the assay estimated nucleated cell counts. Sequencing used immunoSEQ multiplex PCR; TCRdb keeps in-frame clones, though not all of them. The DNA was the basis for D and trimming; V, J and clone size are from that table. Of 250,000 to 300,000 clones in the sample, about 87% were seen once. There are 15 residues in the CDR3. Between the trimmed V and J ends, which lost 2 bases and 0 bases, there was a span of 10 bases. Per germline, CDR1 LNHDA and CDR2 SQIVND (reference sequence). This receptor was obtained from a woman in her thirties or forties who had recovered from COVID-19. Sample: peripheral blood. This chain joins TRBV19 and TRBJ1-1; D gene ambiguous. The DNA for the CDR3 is TGTGCCAGTAGTATAATGCAAGACTTGAACACTGAAGCTTTCTTT. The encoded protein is CASSIMQDLNTEAFF.